These 2 T cell receptor beta chains were all obtained from the same sample, sequenced in a study of T cell responses to AZD1222 COVID-19 vaccine. The repertoire was sequenced with immunoSEQ multiplex PCR; TCRdb's copy has only in-frame clones and lacks some. The sample yields roughly 30,000 clones, around 80% seen once. Specimen: peripheral blood, collected on day 0 of AZD1222 vaccination. The receptor source for this set is an adult in good health.

The chain joins TRBV19 to TRBJ2-4, with 12 bases matching TRBD2. The V gene end was trimmed by 5 bases and the J gene end by 4 bases; junction bases not matched to a gene: 6. There are 16 residues in the CDR3. Germline values: CDR1 LNHDA, CDR2 SQIVND (reference sequence). CDR3 in DNA: TGTGCCAGTAGTGTTCCCGGGACTAGCGGGAAAAACATTCAGTACTTC. Translation gives CASSVPGTSGKNIQYF.

V is TRBV5-4 and J is TRBJ1-3; D unclear. V was trimmed by 2 bases and J by 5 bases, leaving 5 bases between them. The V gene's germline CDR1 is SGHNT and CDR2 YYREEE (reference sequence). There are 12 residues in the CDR3. CDR3 sequence: CASSFDRNTIYF. In DNA form, the CDR3 reads TGTGCCAGCAGCTTCGATAGAAACACCATATATTTT.